This TCR beta chain was recorded in a study of Graves' ophthalmopathy and Graves' hyperthyroidism. Study-wide points: Most thyroid clonotypes with frequency above 0.001 were detected in blood too.

Per the germline V gene, CDR1 is SGHAT and CDR2 is FQDESV (reference sequence). The CDR3 runs to 16 residues. V was clipped by 2 bases and J by 1 base, with 11 bases between them. The PBMCs were taken from 10 ml of fresh peripheral blood. This clonotype was counted ten times or more. The antigen is not known. The sequenced template was RNA, covering the TCR beta CDR3 region. The first-round RT-PCR employed HTBI primers together with the Qiagen OneStep RT-PCR kit. A multiplex PCR was then performed as the second round. A single record per CDR3 protein comes from TCRdb applying MiXCR to the multiplex PCR reads. The sample includes approximately 500,000 distinct CDR3 sequences, about an eighth of them seen just once.

Source material: blood. This receptor was taken from a woman aged 30 to 39 with Graves' ophthalmopathy. This chain uses TRBV11-1 with TRBJ2-2; D gene unclear. CDR3 sequence: CASSLPQLGNTGELFF. CDR3 nucleotide sequence: TGTGCCAGCAGCTTACCTCAGTTGGGGAACACCGGGGAGCTGTTTTTT.